This is a list of T cell receptor beta chains from one sample in a study of tissue T cells after allogeneic stem cell transplantation. Profiling relied on immunoSEQ multiplex PCR, and the TCRdb table lists in-frame clones only, not all of them. The table shows 3,000 or so clones, with about 62% occurring only once. The specimen comprised ascending colon tissue, sampled at autopsy. The receptors were gathered from an older male patient with steroid-refractory graft-versus-host disease after an allogeneic stem cell transplant. Some of the T cells might come from the graft donor. Both conserved end residues are part of each CDR3. Fields, in order: V gene, clone size, J gene, D gene, CDR3 DNA, CDR3 protein. The D gene is left open where the match is weak. A clone size is listed for some rows: how often the clone was seen (once, few, many), or a class if it is expanded.

v_call: TRBV11-1; clone_size: -; j_call: TRBJ1-1; d_call: -; cdr3_nt: TGTGCCAGCAGCTTCGGGGGGCTCGTCACTGAAGCTTTCTTT; cdr3_aa: CASSFGGLVTEAFF
v_call: TRBV2; clone_size: -; j_call: TRBJ2-3; d_call: TRBD2; cdr3_nt: TGTGCCAGCAGAGGGACTAGCGGGGGGCTTACGCAGTATTTT; cdr3_aa: CASRGTSGGLTQYF
v_call: TRBV19; clone_size: -; j_call: TRBJ1-2; d_call: -; cdr3_nt: TGTGCCAGTACCGAAGTCGGGACCTCGGATAACTATGGCTACACCTTC; cdr3_aa: CASTEVGTSDNYGYTF
v_call: TRBV7-9; clone_size: -; j_call: TRBJ1-2; d_call: -; cdr3_nt: TGTGCCAGCAGCCAAAAGGGGGGTACCTATGGCTACACCTTC; cdr3_aa: CASSQKGGTYGYTF
v_call: TRBV6-1; clone_size: -; j_call: TRBJ2-5; d_call: -; cdr3_nt: TGTGCCAGCAGTAAGGCTAGCCCCGGGTCCCAGTACTTC; cdr3_aa: CASSKASPGSQYF
v_call: TRBV7-3; clone_size: few; j_call: TRBJ1-6; d_call: -; cdr3_nt: TGTGCCAGCAGCTTAACGTTAAATTCACCCCTCCACTTT; cdr3_aa: CASSLTLNSPLHF
v_call: TRBV19; clone_size: large; j_call: TRBJ2-1; d_call: TRBD1; cdr3_nt: TGTGCCAGTCGGACAGGCCCCTTACCCAACAATGAGCAGTTCTTC; cdr3_aa: CASRTGPLPNNEQFF
v_call: TRBV5-1; clone_size: -; j_call: TRBJ2-7; d_call: -; cdr3_nt: TGCGCCAGCAGCTTGGCTAGGGGTATCGGCTACGAGCAGTACTTC; cdr3_aa: CASSLARGIGYEQYF
v_call: TRBV18; clone_size: -; j_call: TRBJ2-6; d_call: -; cdr3_nt: TGTGCCAGCTCCTCACGAGGCGGAGACAGTCTCTCTGGGGCCAACGTCCTGACTTTC; cdr3_aa: CASSSRGGDSLSGANVLTF
v_call: TRBV7-9; clone_size: few; j_call: TRBJ1-1; d_call: TRBD1; cdr3_nt: TGTGCCAGCCGGACAGGGGGGGAGAGTACTGAAGCTTTCTTT; cdr3_aa: CASRTGGESTEAFF
v_call: TRBV5-4; clone_size: -; j_call: TRBJ2-2; d_call: TRBD1; cdr3_nt: TGTGCCAGCAATTCTCGCGGGACAGGGGTTTCCGGGGAGCTGTTTTTT; cdr3_aa: CASNSRGTGVSGELFF
v_call: TRBV7-8; clone_size: -; j_call: TRBJ1-6; d_call: -; cdr3_nt: TGTGCCAGCAGCTTACCCGGGATTTATTCACCCCTCCACTTT; cdr3_aa: CASSLPGIYSPLHF
v_call: TRBV15; clone_size: -; j_call: TRBJ2-3; d_call: TRBD1; cdr3_nt: TGTGCCACCAGCAGGCCTTTTGGACAGGCGGATGATTATACGCAGTATTTT; cdr3_aa: CATSRPFGQADDYTQYF
v_call: TRBV6-2/TRBV6-3; clone_size: -; j_call: TRBJ2-3; d_call: TRBD2; cdr3_nt: TGTGCCAGCAGTTACGCCCTAGCGGGAGGAATGGATACGCAGTATTTT; cdr3_aa: CASSYALAGGMDTQYF
v_call: TRBV7-9; clone_size: -; j_call: TRBJ1-2; d_call: TRBD1; cdr3_nt: TGTGCCAGCAGCCTAAAGGGGGCTGTTGGCTACACCTTC; cdr3_aa: CASSLKGAVGYTF
v_call: TRBV27; clone_size: -; j_call: TRBJ1-4; d_call: -; cdr3_nt: TGTGCCAGCACCCAGAAAACCTACAGTGCAACTAATGAAAAACTGTTTTTT; cdr3_aa: CASTQKTYSATNEKLFF
v_call: TRBV14; clone_size: -; j_call: TRBJ1-3; d_call: -; cdr3_nt: TGTGCCAGCAGCCAAGATCGGGGAAACACCATATATTTT; cdr3_aa: CASSQDRGNTIYF
v_call: TRBV12-3/TRBV12-4; clone_size: -; j_call: TRBJ1-1; d_call: -; cdr3_nt: TGTGCCAGCAGCCCACAGGGAGGTGAAGCTTTCTTT; cdr3_aa: CASSPQGGEAFF
v_call: TRBV10-3; clone_size: -; j_call: TRBJ2-7; d_call: -; cdr3_nt: TGTGCCATCAGTGTAGAGGGGTTCTTGATCGAGCAGTACTTC; cdr3_aa: CAISVEGFLIEQYF
v_call: TRBV3-1/TRBV3-2; clone_size: -; j_call: TRBJ1-3; d_call: -; cdr3_nt: TGTGCCAGCAGCCAAGATTACGTTGCTGGAAACACCATATATTTT; cdr3_aa: CASSQDYVAGNTIYF
v_call: TRBV3-1/TRBV3-2; clone_size: few; j_call: TRBJ1-2; d_call: TRBD1; cdr3_nt: TGTGCCAGCAGCCGGATTCAGGGGGCGAATGGCTACACCTTC; cdr3_aa: CASSRIQGANGYTF
v_call: TRBV7-9; clone_size: -; j_call: TRBJ1-1; d_call: -; cdr3_nt: TGTGCCAGCAGTCGACAGCTTAACACTGAAGCTTTCTTT; cdr3_aa: CASSRQLNTEAFF
v_call: TRBV27; clone_size: -; j_call: TRBJ2-3; d_call: TRBD2; cdr3_nt: TGTGCCAGCACCAATCGGGGGGGCGGCACAGATACGCAGTATTTT; cdr3_aa: CASTNRGGGTDTQYF
v_call: TRBV5-5; clone_size: -; j_call: TRBJ1-1; d_call: -; cdr3_nt: TGTGCCAGCAGCTTACGTGGAGTGAACACTGAAGCTTTCTTT; cdr3_aa: CASSLRGVNTEAFF
v_call: TRBV27; clone_size: -; j_call: TRBJ1-2; d_call: TRBD1; cdr3_nt: TGTGCCAGCAGTTTAAAGGTGACAGGGCGGGATGGCTACACCTTC; cdr3_aa: CASSLKVTGRDGYTF
v_call: TRBV13; clone_size: -; j_call: TRBJ2-2; d_call: -; cdr3_nt: TGTGCGTCCTTGAGGGGCCAACTAGCAAGGGAGCTGTTTTTT; cdr3_aa: CASLRGQLARELFF
v_call: TRBV6-2/TRBV6-3; clone_size: -; j_call: TRBJ1-6; d_call: -; cdr3_nt: TGTGCCAGCAGTCGGTGGGCCCAGGGAGATTCACCCCTCCACTTT; cdr3_aa: CASSRWAQGDSPLHF